This T cell receptor beta chain was sequenced during a study of shared clonotypes between healthy human individuals. Repertoires were generated with immunoSEQ multiplex PCR, while TCRdb's copy carries only in-frame clones and drops some. The sample includes 1.5 million to 2.5 million clones, about 94% of them seen just once. CD45RO-negative, CCR7-positively selected cells formed the naive CD8 fraction, excluding terminally differentiated effector memory CD45RA+ cells. This clonotype was obtained from a man aged 18 to 30 in good health. Sequencing input: naive CD8+ T cells sorted from blood.

The chain's CDR3 is CASSLVEGGQPQHF. CDR3 bases: TGTGCCAGCAGCTTGGTTGAGGGAGGACAGCCCCAGCATTTT. V is TRBV5-8 and J is TRBJ1-5, with no clear D. Germline CDR1 SGHTS, CDR2 YDEGEE. CDR3 length equals 14 residues. Trimming removed 0 bases from V and 7 bases from J, with 11 bases in between.